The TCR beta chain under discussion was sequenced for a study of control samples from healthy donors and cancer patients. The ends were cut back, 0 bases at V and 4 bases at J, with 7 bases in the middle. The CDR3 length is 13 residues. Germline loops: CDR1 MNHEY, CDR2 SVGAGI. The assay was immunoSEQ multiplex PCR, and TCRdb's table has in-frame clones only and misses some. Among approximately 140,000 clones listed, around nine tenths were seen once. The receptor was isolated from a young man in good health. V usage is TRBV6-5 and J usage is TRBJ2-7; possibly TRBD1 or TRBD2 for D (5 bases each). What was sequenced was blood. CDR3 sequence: CASSYSGPYEQYF. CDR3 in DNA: TGTGCCAGCAGTTACTCGGGACCTTACGAGCAGTACTTC.